This entry lists 9 T cell receptor beta chains sequenced from one sample in a study of blood T cell repertoires in COVID-19. Using immunoSEQ multiplex PCR, the repertoire was profiled, and TCRdb retains in-frame clones only, with some absent. The sample lists about 170,000 clones, 70% to 90% occurring once. Sequenced: peripheral blood. Receptors originate from a woman older than 75 with COVID-19, enrolled during active disease.

The chain carries TRBV6-5 and TRBJ2-7, with D tentatively TRBD1 (6 bases). Trimming cost V 2 bases and J 6 bases, with 17 bases left between them. CDR3 length: 15 amino acids. CDR1 MNHEY and CDR2 SVGAGI come from the germline V gene. CDR3 bases: TGTGCCAGCAGTTACGTTCCCCAGGGGTTAGGCGAGCAGTACTTC. It specifies CASSYVPQGLGEQYF.

The V gene is TRBV7-9, the J gene TRBJ2-2; TRBD1 aligns across 8 bases. Germline V gene lookup returns CDR1 SEHNR and CDR2 FQNEAQ (reference sequence). V shed 0 bases, J shed 3 bases, and the junction held 12 bases outside the gene matches. This CDR3 spans 19 amino acids. The CDR3: CASSLAVLSGQGYTGELFF. The CDR3 DNA sequence: TGTGCCAGCAGCTTAGCGGTCCTCTCTGGACAGGGATACACCGGGGAGCTGTTTTTT. Based on the CDR3 plus reference TRBV7-9 and TRBJ2-2, the full variable domain is DTGVSQNPRHKITKRGQNVTFRCDPISEHNRLYWYRQTLGQGPEFLTYFQNEAQLEKSRLLSDRFSAERPKGSFSTLEIQRTEQGDSAMYLCASSLAVLSGQGYTGELFFGEGSRLTVL.

The chain recombines TRBV19 with TRBJ2-1; a weak D match, TRBD1 (6 bases). Germline loops: CDR1 LNHDA, CDR2 SQIVND (reference sequence). V was trimmed by 4 bases and J by 8 bases, leaving 18 bases between them. This CDR3 is 15 amino acids long. The CDR3 region has the DNA TGTGCCAGTAGTAGTTTGGAGGCAGGGGTGTATGAGCAGTTCTTC. Translating gives CASSSLEAGVYEQFF.

The chain carries TRBV10-2 and TRBJ2-7, with TRBD1 identical over 8 bases. There are 13 residues in the CDR3. Germline-derived CDR1 and CDR2 are WSHSY and SAAADI. Losses at the gene ends were 3 bases for V and 6 bases for J; bases not matched to a gene: 4. The CDR3 coding sequence is TGCGCCAGCAGTGAACAGGGGGTAGGCGAGCAGTACTTC. It specifies CASSEQGVGEQYF.

CDR3 in amino acids: CASSFRLAGVNEQFF. The DNA of the CDR3 is TGTGCCAGCAGTTTTCGACTAGCTGGGGTGAATGAGCAGTTCTTC. This chain uses TRBV6-2 or TRBV6-3 with TRBJ2-1, with 7 bases aligning to TRBD2. Trimming cost V 4 bases and J 7 bases; bases outside gene matches: 10. This CDR3 comprises 15 residues. CDR1 and CDR2 from the germline V gene are MNHEY and SVGEGT.

The chain links TRBV6-4 to TRBJ2-1, with TRBD2 matching 9 bases. CDR1 is MRHNA and CDR2 is SNTAGT in the germline V gene. V was clipped by 2 bases and J by 8 bases; unmatched bases: 7. The CDR3 has 15 amino acids. Here the CDR3 DNA reads TGTGCCAGCAGTGACACAGCGGGAGGTTGGGATGAGCAGTTCTTC. This codes for CASSDTAGGWDEQFF.

V usage is TRBV27 and J usage is TRBJ1-6; 8 positions agree with TRBD1. The CDR3 extends over 13 amino acids. Germline loops: CDR1 MNHEY, CDR2 SMNVEV (reference sequence). The ends lost 4 bases at V and 9 bases at J; junction bases unmatched: 2. DNA of the CDR3: TGTGCCAGCAGTTCGGACAGGGCTTCACCCCTCCACTTT. Residues: CASSSDRASPLHF.

The rearrangement links TRBV5-6 to TRBJ2-5, with TRBD1 matching 8 bases. In germline, CDR1 is SGHDT, CDR2 YYEEEE. The trim removed 4 bases at V and 5 bases at J, leaving 10 bases unmatched. The CDR3 spans 15 residues. Written as DNA, the CDR3 is TGTGCCAGCAGCGCCCTGACAGGGGATTGGGAGACCCAGTACTTC. Protein sequence: CASSALTGDWETQYF. Supplemented by reference TRBV5-6 and TRBJ2-5, the full variable domain reads DAGVTQSPTHLIKTRGQQVTLRCSPKSGHDTVSWYQQALGQGPQFIFQYYEEEERQRGNFPDRFSGHQFPNYSSELNVNALLLGDSALYLCASSALTGDWETQYFGPGTRLLVL.

The chain employs TRBV5-1 and TRBJ2-1; 11 nucleotides match TRBD2. Germline values: CDR1 SGHRS, CDR2 YFSETQ. The CDR3 length is 14 residues. V was clipped by 7 bases and J by 3 bases; unmatched bases: 3. The DNA for the CDR3 is TGCGCCAGCGGAACTAGCGGGGGCTACAATGAGCAGTTCTTC. Protein sequence: CASGTSGGYNEQFF.